Listed below are T cell receptor beta chains from one sample, sequenced in a study of blood T cell repertoires in COVID-19. This table comes from immunoSEQ multiplex PCR, and its TCRdb copy is limited to in-frame clones, with some not included. The sample lists roughly 120,000 clones; roughly four fifths were seen once. The specimen sequenced was peripheral blood. The origin of the receptors is a man at least 80 years old with COVID-19, enrolled during active disease. Each CDR3 is given with its conserved first and last residue. Fields, in order: V gene, D gene, J gene, clone size, CDR3 protein, CDR3 DNA. The D gene is left open where the match is weak. The listing skips clone size in some rows; elsewhere it reads once, few, many or a size class.

TRBV30,TRBD2,TRBJ2-3,.,CAWSVGGRGPDTQYF,TGTGCCTGGAGTGTAGGCGGGAGGGGGCCAGATACGCAGTATTTT
TRBV19,.,TRBJ2-2,.,CARESWLASCTGELFF,TGTGCCAGGGAGTCATGGCTAGCTTCGTGCACCGGGGAGCTGTTTTTT
TRBV28,.,TRBJ2-7,.,CASSLGGLSYEQYF,TGTGCCAGCAGTCTCGGGGGGCTTTCCTACGAGCAGTACTTC
TRBV2,TRBD2,TRBJ2-1,.,CASSVRRESFTNSYNEQFF,TGTGCCAGCAGTGTCCGGCGGGAGTCGTTTACTAACTCCTACAATGAGCAGTTCTTC
TRBV28,TRBD1,TRBJ1-2,many,CAPDRDYGYTF,TGTGCCCCCGACAGGGACTATGGCTACACCTTC
TRBV15,.,TRBJ1-1,once,CATSRDRQGADEAFF,TGTGCCACCAGCAGAGATCGGCAGGGTGCAGATGAAGCTTTCTTT
TRBV29-1,TRBD2,TRBJ2-5,.,CSVRLAGGGETQYF,TGCAGCGTGAGACTAGCGGGAGGTGGAGAGACCCAGTACTTC
TRBV6-2/TRBV6-3,.,TRBJ1-1,.,CASSYGGLVNTEAFF,TGTGCCAGCAGTTACGGGGGCCTGGTGAACACTGAAGCTTTCTTT
TRBV28,.,TRBJ1-2,few,CASSSWAGLNYGYTF,TGTGCCAGCAGTTCGTGGGCAGGCTTAAACTATGGCTACACCTTC
TRBV29-1,.,TRBJ2-1,.,CSVYRRDEQFF,TGCAGCGTTTACAGGAGGGATGAGCAGTTCTTC
TRBV4-3,TRBD2,TRBJ2-7,.,CASSQDWASGTYEQYF,TGCGCCAGCAGCCAAGATTGGGCTAGCGGAACCTACGAGCAGTACTTC
TRBV28,TRBD2,TRBJ2-1,few,CASSWDYKNNEQFF,TGTGCCAGCAGTTGGGACTACAAGAACAATGAGCAGTTCTTC
TRBV30,TRBD1,TRBJ2-5,.,CAWSGGRGSETQYF,TGTGCCTGGAGTGGCGGCAGGGGGTCGGAGACCCAGTACTTC
TRBV24-1,TRBD1,TRBJ2-2,.,CATSDPRAAQGSEPGELFF,TGTGCCACCAGTGATCCCCGGGCTGCACAGGGGAGCGAGCCCGGGGAGCTGTTTTTT
TRBV10-3,TRBD1,TRBJ2-2,.,CAINGQGLFSQGELFF,TGTGCCATCAACGGACAGGGCCTATTCTCCCAGGGGGAGCTGTTTTTT
TRBV28,.,TRBJ1-5,once,CASSPDWNNQPQHF,TGTGCCAGCAGCCCTGACTGGAACAATCAGCCCCAGCATTTT
TRBV29-1,.,TRBJ1-1,.,CSVDRGGTEAFF,TGCAGCGTTGACAGGGGCGGGACTGAAGCTTTCTTT
TRBV12-3/TRBV12-4,.,TRBJ1-2,.,CASSGAGEHGYTF,TGTGCCAGCAGTGGGGCGGGGGAGCATGGCTACACCTTC
TRBV28,.,TRBJ1-5,few,CASSLTGSNQPQHF,TGTGCCAGCAGTTTAACGGGGAGCAATCAGCCCCAGCATTTT
TRBV25-1,TRBD2,TRBJ2-7,.,CASSPGGLSPYEQYF,TGTGCCAGCAGTCCGGGGGGGCTTTCCCCCTACGAGCAGTACTTC
TRBV7-3,TRBD1,TRBJ2-5,few,CASSAGTGTFETQYF,TGTGCCAGCAGCGCCGGGACAGGGACGTTCGAGACCCAGTACTTC
TRBV6-6,.,TRBJ2-3,.,CASSWAFTDTQYF,TGTGCCAGCAGTTGGGCTTTCACAGATACGCAGTATTTT
TRBV5-1,.,TRBJ2-7,.,CASSLVSSDSYEQYF,TGCGCCAGCAGCTTGGTCTCTAGCGACTCCTACGAGCAGTACTTC
TRBV5-1,.,TRBJ1-3,.,CASSLQGSGNTIYF,TGCGCCAGCAGCTTACAGGGTTCCGGAAACACCATATATTTT
TRBV5-1,.,TRBJ1-1,.,CASSYLLLGGRWAFF,TGCGCCAGCAGCTACCTGCTGTTAGGCGGAAGGTGGGCTTTCTTT
TRBV11-2,TRBD2,TRBJ2-3,.,CASSPRGGLAGDDTQYF,TGTGCCAGCAGCCCGAGGGGGGGACTAGCGGGAGACGATACGCAGTATTTT
TRBV27,.,TRBJ1-6,.,CASREDNGGSPLHF,TGTGCCAGCAGGGAGGACAACGGGGGATCACCCCTCCACTTT
TRBV20-1,TRBD2,TRBJ2-3,few,CSASKTTSGSADTQYF,TGCAGTGCTAGTAAAACTACTAGCGGGAGTGCAGATACGCAGTATTTT
TRBV7-8,.,TRBJ1-5,.,CASRWSNNQPQHF,TGTGCCAGTAGATGGTCGAACAATCAGCCCCAGCATTTT
TRBV10-1,TRBD2,TRBJ2-1,.,CASSESGVAGVFGNEQFF,TGCGCCAGCAGTGAGTCGGGGGTAGCGGGAGTATTCGGCAATGAGCAGTTCTTC
TRBV6-2/TRBV6-3,.,TRBJ1-5,large,CASSYESNQPQHF,TGTGCCAGCAGTTACGAGAGCAATCAGCCCCAGCATTTT
TRBV5-1,.,TRBJ2-1,.,CASSLGDNNAEFF,TGCGCCAGCAGCTTGGGAGACAACAATGCTGAGTTCTTC
TRBV28,.,TRBJ1-5,.,CASSISTAGDQPQHF,TGTGCCAGCAGTATATCGACAGCGGGGGATCAGCCCCAGCATTTT
TRBV4-2,TRBD1,TRBJ1-1,few,CASGQGLNTEAFF,TGTGCCAGTGGACAGGGATTGAACACTGAAGCTTTCTTT
TRBV7-7,TRBD1,TRBJ1-6,.,CASSLVTGQWPGALHF,TGTGCTAGCAGCTTAGTTACGGGACAGTGGCCCGGGGCCCTCCACTTT
TRBV19,TRBD1,TRBJ1-1,few,CASSITGGSSTEAFF,TGTGCCAGTAGTATCACAGGGGGCAGTTCGACTGAAGCTTTCTTT
TRBV5-4,TRBD2,TRBJ2-5,.,CASSLGAGGLETQYF,TGTGCCAGCAGCTTGGGAGCGGGAGGGCTGGAGACCCAGTACTTC
TRBV28,TRBD1,TRBJ1-1,.,CASSAIQTRGRAKAFF,TGTGCCAGCAGTGCAATACAAACCAGGGGGCGCGCCAAAGCTTTCTTT
TRBV11-1,TRBD1,TRBJ2-6,.,CASSSGTGVGANVLTF,TGTGCCAGCAGCTCCGGGACAGGGGTTGGGGCCAACGTCCTGACTTTC
TRBV13,TRBD2,TRBJ2-7,.,CASSLGLAGGYEQYF,TGTGCCAGCAGCTTGGGCCTAGCGGGAGGCTACGAGCAGTACTTC
TRBV29-1,.,TRBJ2-3,.,CSVEVSQSTDTQYF,TGCAGCGTTGAGGTTTCCCAGAGCACAGATACGCAGTATTTT